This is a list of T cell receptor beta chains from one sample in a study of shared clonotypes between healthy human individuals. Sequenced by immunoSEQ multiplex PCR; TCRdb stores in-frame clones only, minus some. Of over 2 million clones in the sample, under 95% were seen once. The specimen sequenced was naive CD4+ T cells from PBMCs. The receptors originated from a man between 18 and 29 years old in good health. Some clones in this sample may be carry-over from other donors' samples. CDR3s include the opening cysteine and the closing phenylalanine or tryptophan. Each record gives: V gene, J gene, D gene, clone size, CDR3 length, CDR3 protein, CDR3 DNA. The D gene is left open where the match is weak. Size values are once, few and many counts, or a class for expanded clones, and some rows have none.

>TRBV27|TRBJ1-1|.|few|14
CASSSWGSNTEAFF
TGTGCCAGCAGTTCCTGGGGGTCGAACACTGAAGCTTTCTTT
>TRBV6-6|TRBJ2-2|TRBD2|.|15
CASSYSGEGTGELFF
TGTGCCAGCAGTTACTCGGGGGAGGGTACCGGGGAGCTGTTTTTT
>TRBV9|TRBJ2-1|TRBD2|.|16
CASSAKLAGVWNEQFF
TGTGCCAGCAGCGCCAAACTAGCGGGAGTGTGGAATGAGCAGTTCTTC
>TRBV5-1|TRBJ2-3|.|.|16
CASSPGSAVSTDTQYF
TGCGCCAGCAGCCCCGGGTCGGCGGTGAGCACAGATACGCAGTATTTT
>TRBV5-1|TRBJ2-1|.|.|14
CASTGSGRYNEQFF
TGCGCCAGCACTGGATCTGGGAGATACAATGAGCAGTTCTTC
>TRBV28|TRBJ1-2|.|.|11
CASGRNYGYTF
TGTGCCAGCGGAAGGAACTATGGCTACACCTTC
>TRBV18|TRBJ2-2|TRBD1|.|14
CASSPDRGIGELFF
TGTGCCAGCTCACCGGACAGGGGGATCGGGGAGCTGTTTTTT
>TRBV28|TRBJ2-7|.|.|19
CASSLKVGPNFTPHYEQYF
TGTGCCAGCAGTTTAAAAGTAGGCCCAAACTTCACCCCCCACTACGAGCAGTACTTC
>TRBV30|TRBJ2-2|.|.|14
CAWGPSPDTGELFF
TGTGCCTGGGGACCCTCCCCGGACACCGGGGAGCTGTTTTTT
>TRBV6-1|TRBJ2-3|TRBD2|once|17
CASSEASGEVGADTQYF
TGTGCCAGCAGTGAAGCTAGCGGGGAGGTCGGGGCAGATACGCAGTATTTT
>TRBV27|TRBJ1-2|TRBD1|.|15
CASSPQGQGIGGYTF
TGTGCCAGCAGTCCCCAGGGACAGGGGATTGGTGGCTACACCTTC
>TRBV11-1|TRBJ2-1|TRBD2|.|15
CASSRTSGNYNEQFF
TGTGCCAGCAGCCGGACTAGCGGCAACTACAATGAGCAGTTCTTC